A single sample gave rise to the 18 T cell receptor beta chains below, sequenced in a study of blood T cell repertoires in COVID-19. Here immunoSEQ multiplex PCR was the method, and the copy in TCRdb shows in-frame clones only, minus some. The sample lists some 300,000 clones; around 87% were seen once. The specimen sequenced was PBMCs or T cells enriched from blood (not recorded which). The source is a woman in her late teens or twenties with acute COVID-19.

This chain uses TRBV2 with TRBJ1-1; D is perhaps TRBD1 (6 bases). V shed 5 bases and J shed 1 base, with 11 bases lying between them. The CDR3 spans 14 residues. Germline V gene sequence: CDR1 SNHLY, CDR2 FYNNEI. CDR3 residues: CASSYRERNTEAFF. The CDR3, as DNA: TGTGCCAGCAGTTACAGGGAGAGGAACACTGAAGCTTTCTTT.

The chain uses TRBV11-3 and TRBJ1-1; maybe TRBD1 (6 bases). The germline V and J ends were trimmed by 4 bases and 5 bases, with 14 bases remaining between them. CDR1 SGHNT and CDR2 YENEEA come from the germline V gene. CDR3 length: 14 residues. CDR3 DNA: TGTGCCAGCAGCTGGGACATCGGGAAGACTGAAGCTTTCTTT. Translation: CASSWDIGKTEAFF.

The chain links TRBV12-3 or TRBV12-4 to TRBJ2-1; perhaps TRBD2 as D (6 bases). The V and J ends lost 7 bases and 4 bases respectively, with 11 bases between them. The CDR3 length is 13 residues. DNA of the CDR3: TGTGCCAGCACCGCGGACTATTACAATGAGCAGTTCTTC. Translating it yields CASTADYYNEQFF.

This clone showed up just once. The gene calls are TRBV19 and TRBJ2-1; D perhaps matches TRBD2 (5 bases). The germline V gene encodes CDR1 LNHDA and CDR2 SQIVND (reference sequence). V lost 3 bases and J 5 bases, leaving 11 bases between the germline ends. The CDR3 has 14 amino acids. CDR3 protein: CASSIGIAHNEQFF. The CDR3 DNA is TGTGCCAGTAGTATCGGGATAGCCCACAATGAGCAGTTCTTC. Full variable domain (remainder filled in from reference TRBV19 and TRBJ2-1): DGGITQSPKYLFRKEGQNVTLSCEQNLNHDAMYWYRQDPGQGLRLIYYSQIVNDFQKGDIAEGYSVSREKKESFPLTVTSAQKNPTAFYLCASSIGIAHNEQFFGPGTRLTVL.

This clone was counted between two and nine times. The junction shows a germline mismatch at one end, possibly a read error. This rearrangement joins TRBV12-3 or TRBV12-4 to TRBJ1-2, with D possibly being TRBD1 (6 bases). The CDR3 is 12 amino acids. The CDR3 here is CASSLNRQVGAF. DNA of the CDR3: TGTGCCAGCAGTTTAAACAGACAGGTGGGCGCCTTC.

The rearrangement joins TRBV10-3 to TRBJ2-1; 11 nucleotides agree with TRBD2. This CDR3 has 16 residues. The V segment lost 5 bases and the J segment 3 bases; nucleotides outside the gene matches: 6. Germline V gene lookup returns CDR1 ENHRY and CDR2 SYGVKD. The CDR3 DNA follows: TGTGCCATCAGTCGACTAGCGGGAATTTTCTACAATGAGCAGTTCTTC. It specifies CAISRLAGIFYNEQFF.

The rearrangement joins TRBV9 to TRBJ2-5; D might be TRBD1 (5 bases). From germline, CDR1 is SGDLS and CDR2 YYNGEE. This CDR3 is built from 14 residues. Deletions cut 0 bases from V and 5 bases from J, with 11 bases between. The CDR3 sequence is CASSVGGVQETQYF. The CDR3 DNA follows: TGTGCCAGCAGCGTAGGGGGCGTTCAGGAGACCCAGTACTTC. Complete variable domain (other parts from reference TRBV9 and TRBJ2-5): DSGVTQTPKHLITATGQRVTLRCSPRSGDLSVYWYQQSLDQGLQFLIQYYNGEERAKGNILERFSAQQFPDLHSELNLSSLELGDSALYFCASSVGGVQETQYFGPGTRLLVL.

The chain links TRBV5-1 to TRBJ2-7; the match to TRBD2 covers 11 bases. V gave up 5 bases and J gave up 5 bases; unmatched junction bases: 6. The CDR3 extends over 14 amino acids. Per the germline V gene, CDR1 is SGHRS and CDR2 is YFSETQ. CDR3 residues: CASRRLAGNNEQYF. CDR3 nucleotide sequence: TGCGCCAGCAGGCGACTAGCGGGAAATAACGAGCAGTACTTC. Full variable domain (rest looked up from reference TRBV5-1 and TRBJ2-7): KAGVTQTPRYLIKTRGQQVTLSCSPISGHRSVSWYQQTPGQGLQFLFEYFSETQRNKGNFPGRFSGRQFSNSRSEMNVSTLELGDSALYLCASRRLAGNNEQYFGPGTRLTVT.

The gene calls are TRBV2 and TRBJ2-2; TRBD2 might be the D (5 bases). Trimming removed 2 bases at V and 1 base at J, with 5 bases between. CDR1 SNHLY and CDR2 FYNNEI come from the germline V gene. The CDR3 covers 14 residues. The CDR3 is CASSERGNTGELFF. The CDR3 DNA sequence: TGTGCCAGCAGTGAACGGGGGAACACCGGGGAGCTGTTTTTT.

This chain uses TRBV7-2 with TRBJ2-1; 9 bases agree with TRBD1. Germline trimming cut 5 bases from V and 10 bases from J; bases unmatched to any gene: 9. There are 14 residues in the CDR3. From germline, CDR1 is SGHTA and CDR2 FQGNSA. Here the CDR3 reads CASSPGGQGLEQFF. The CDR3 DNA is TGTGCCAGCAGCCCGGGGGGACAGGGACTGGAGCAGTTCTTC.

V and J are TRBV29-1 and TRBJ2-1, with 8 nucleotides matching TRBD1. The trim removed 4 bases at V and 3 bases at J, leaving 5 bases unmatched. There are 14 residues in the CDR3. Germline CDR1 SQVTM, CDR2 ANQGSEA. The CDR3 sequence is CSVGRTGFYNEQFF. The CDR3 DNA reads TGCAGCGTTGGTCGGACAGGGTTCTACAATGAGCAGTTCTTC.

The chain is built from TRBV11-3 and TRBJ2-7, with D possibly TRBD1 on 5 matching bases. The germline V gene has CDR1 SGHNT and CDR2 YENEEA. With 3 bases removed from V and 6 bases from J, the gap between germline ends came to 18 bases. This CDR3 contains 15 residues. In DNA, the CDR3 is TGTGCCAGCAGCTTGTCAGGGAAGAGAAGGGGCGAGCAGTACTTC. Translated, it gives CASSLSGKRRGEQYF.

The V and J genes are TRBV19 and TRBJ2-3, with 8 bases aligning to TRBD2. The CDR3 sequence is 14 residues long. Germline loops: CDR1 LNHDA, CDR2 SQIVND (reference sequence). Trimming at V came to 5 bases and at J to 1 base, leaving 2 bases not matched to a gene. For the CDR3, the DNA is TGTGCCAGTAGTCAAGCGGGAGGCACAGATACGCAGTATTTT. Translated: CASSQAGGTDTQYF.

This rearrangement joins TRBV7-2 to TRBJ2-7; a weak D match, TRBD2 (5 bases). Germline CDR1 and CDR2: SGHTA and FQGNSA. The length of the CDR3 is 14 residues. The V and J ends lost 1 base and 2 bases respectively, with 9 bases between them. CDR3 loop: CASSLGSGAYEQYF. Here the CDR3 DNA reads TGTGCCAGCAGCTTAGGCAGCGGCGCCTACGAGCAGTACTTC.

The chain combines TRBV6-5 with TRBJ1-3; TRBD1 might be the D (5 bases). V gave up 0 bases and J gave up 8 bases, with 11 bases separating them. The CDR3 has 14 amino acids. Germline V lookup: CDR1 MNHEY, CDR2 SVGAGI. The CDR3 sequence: CASSYSGRADTIYF. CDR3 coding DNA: TGTGCCAGCAGTTACTCTGGCAGGGCGGACACCATATATTTT.

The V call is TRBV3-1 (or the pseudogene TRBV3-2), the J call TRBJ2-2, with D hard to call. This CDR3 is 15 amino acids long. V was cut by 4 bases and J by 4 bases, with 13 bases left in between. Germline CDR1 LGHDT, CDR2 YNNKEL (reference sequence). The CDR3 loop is CASSPQAVGTGELFF. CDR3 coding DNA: TGTGCCAGCAGCCCCCAGGCAGTGGGCACCGGGGAGCTGTTTTTT.

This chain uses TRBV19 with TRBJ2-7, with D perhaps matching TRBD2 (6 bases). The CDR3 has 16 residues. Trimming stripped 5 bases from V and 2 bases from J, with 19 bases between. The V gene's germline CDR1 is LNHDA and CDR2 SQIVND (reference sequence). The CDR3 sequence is CASSVTAEGGPYEQYF. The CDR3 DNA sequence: TGTGCCAGTAGTGTAACAGCCGAGGGAGGACCCTACGAGCAGTACTTC.

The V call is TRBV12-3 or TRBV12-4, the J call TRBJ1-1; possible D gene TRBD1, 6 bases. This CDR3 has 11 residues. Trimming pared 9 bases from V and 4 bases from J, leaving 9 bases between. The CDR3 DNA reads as TGTGCCAGTTGGACAGTCACTGAAGCTTTCTTT. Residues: CASWTVTEAFF.